This TCR beta chain was found in a study of Tregs in tolerant kidney transplant recipients. The trim removed 0 bases at V and 5 bases at J, leaving 8 bases unmatched. Germline lookup yields CDR1 SGDLS and CDR2 YYNGEE. There are 16 residues in the CDR3. As concerns this clone: The antigen is unknown.

Related graft donors supplied nonmyeloablative bone marrow transplants, and mixed chimerism was transient. Unstimulated Tregs (CD4+CD25+CD127-) and CD4+CD25- non-Tregs were sorted from PBMCs. Points from the study as a whole: Donor-specific Treg expansion exceeded global Treg expansion in tolerant patients, suggesting antigen drive. Biological reproducibility was not directly addressed, but technical replication error appeared minimal. Changing PCR primers prevented nucleotide comparison between some patients' samples.

Some clones are missing from TCRdb's copy, which holds only in-frame ones; the method was immunoSEQ multiplex PCR. This sample has approximately 81,000 clones, with around nine tenths found just once. Here the sequenced sample was CD4+ T cells from blood (PBMCs), taken 24 months after the transplant. V and J are TRBV9 and TRBJ2-5; 9 positions match TRBD2. The TCR comes from a human patient who received a combined kidney and bone marrow transplant. Some T cells may have come from the graft donor. CDR3 sequence: CASSVGERGAGETQYF. CDR3 DNA: TGTGCCAGCAGCGTAGGGGAGCGGGGGGCCGGGGAGACCCAGTACTTC.